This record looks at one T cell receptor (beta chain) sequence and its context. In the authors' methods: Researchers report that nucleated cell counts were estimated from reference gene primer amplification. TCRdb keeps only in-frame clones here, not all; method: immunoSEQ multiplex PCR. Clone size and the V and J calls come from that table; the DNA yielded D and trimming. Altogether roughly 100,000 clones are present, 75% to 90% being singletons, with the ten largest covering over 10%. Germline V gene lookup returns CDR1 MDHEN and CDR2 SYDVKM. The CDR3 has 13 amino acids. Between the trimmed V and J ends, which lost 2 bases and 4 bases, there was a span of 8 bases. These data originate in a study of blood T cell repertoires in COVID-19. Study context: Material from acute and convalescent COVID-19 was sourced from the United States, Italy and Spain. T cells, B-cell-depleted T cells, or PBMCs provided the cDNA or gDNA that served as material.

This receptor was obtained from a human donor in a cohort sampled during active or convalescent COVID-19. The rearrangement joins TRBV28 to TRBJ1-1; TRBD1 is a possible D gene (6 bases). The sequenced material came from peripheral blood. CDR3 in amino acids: CASSLDRFTEAFF. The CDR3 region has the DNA TGTGCCAGCAGTTTAGACAGGTTCACTGAAGCTTTCTTT.